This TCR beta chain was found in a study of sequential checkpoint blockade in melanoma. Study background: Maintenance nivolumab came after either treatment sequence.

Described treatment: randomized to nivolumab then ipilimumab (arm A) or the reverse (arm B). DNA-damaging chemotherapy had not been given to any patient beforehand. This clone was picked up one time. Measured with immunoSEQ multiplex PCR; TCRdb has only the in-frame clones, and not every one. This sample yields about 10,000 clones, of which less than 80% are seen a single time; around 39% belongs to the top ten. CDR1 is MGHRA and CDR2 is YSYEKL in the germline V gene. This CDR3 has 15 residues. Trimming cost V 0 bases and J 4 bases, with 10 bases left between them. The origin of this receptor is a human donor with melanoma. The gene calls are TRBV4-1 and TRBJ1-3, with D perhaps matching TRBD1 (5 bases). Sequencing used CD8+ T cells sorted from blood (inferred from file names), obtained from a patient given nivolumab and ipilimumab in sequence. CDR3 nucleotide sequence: TGCGCCAGCAGCCAAGATCGTGGGGCCGGAAACACCATATATTTT. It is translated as CASSQDRGAGNTIYF.